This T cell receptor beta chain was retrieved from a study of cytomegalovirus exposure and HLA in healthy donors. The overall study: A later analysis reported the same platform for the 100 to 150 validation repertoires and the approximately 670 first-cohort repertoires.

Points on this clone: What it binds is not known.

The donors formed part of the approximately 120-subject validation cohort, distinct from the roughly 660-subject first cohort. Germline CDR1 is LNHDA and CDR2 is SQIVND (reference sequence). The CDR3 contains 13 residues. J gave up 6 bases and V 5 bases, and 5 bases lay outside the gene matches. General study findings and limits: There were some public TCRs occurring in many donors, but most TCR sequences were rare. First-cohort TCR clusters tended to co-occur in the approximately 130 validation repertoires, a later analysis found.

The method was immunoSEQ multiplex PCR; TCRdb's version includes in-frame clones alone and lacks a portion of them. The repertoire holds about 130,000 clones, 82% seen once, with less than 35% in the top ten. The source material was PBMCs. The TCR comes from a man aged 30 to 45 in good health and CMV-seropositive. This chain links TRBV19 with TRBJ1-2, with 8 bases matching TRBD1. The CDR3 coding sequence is TGTGCCAGTAGTTCACAGGACAGGGATGGCTACACCTTC. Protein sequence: CASSSQDRDGYTF.